The T cell receptor (beta chain) under discussion was sequenced for a study of cytomegalovirus exposure and HLA in healthy donors. The CDR3 loop spans 14 amino acids. Trimming left V 7 bases short and J 1 base short, with 13 bases between. Germline lookup yields CDR1 MNHEY and CDR2 SMNVEV (reference sequence). Overall study findings and caveats: Listed as cytomegalovirus-associated were 150 to 200 TCR beta chains.

With regard to this clone: What it binds is unknown.

Using immunoSEQ multiplex PCR, the repertoire was profiled, and TCRdb retains in-frame clones only, with some absent. The data hold about 110,000 clones, with about 85% observed a single time. This chain connects TRBV27 to TRBJ1-1; D ambiguous. This clonotype was sampled from a woman aged 18-30 years in good health and CMV-seronegative. The sample was PBMCs. In nucleotides, the CDR3 is TGTGCCAGCAACTCCATCCTCTCGAACACTGAAGCTTTCTTT. Protein sequence: CASNSILSNTEAFF.